Shown below are 13 T cell receptor beta chains from a single sample sequenced in a study of blood T cell repertoires in COVID-19. Data came from immunoSEQ multiplex PCR; TCRdb stores just in-frame clones and leaves some out. Among hundreds of thousands of clones listed, 80% to 90% were seen once. The sequenced sample was PBMCs or T cells enriched from blood (not recorded which). Source of these receptors: a man aged 30-40 years who had recovered from COVID-19.

The chain joins TRBV2 to TRBJ2-7, with D perhaps matching TRBD1 (5 bases). Germline V lookup: CDR1 SNHLY, CDR2 FYNNEI. Trimming pared 7 bases from V and 4 bases from J, leaving 8 bases between. This CDR3 is built from 11 residues. The CDR3, as DNA: TGTGCCAGCAAAGGGGAATACGAGCAGTACTTC. It specifies CASKGEYEQYF.

V is TRBV5-6 and J is TRBJ1-1, with 8 bases lining up with TRBD1. J lost 1 base, V lost 3 bases, and 11 bases had no gene match. Germline assignment: CDR1 SGHDT and CDR2 YYEEEE. CDR3 length: 17 amino acids. This CDR3 is CASSSLTIGQGNTEAFF. Written as DNA, the CDR3 is TGTGCCAGCAGCTCCCTGACAATCGGACAGGGGAACACTGAAGCTTTCTTT.

This clone has only one observation. This rearrangement joins TRBV5-1 to TRBJ1-2; 8 nucleotides agree with TRBD1. Germline lookup yields CDR1 SGHRS and CDR2 YFSETQ. The CDR3 extends over 14 amino acids. Trimming cost V 4 bases and J 5 bases; bases outside gene matches: 7. CDR3 in amino acids: CASSVDRVAYGYTF. The CDR3, as DNA: TGCGCCAGCAGCGTGGACAGGGTGGCTTATGGCTACACCTTC.

The DNA of the CDR3 is TGTGCCAGCAGTTTGCTAGCGGGGGGCTCCGGGGAGCTGTTTTTT. It encodes CASSLLAGGSGELFF. The chain couples TRBV28 to TRBJ2-2, with 11 nucleotides matching TRBD2. J was trimmed by 6 bases and V by 3 bases; bases with no gene match: 3. This CDR3 contains 15 residues. The germline V gene encodes CDR1 MDHEN and CDR2 SYDVKM. Filled out from reference TRBV28 and TRBJ2-2, the complete variable domain reads DVKVTQSSRYLVKRTGEKVFLECVQDMDHENMFWYRQDPGLGLRLIYFSYDVKMKEKGDIPEGYSVSREKKERFSLILESASTNQTSMYLCASSLLAGGSGELFFGEGSRLTVL.

The rearrangement joins TRBV10-1 to TRBJ2-1; 16 bases are shared with TRBD2. Germline-derived CDR1 and CDR2 are WNHNN and SYGVQD (reference sequence). V shed 3 bases and J 8 bases; nucleotides not matched to a gene: 4. This CDR3 has 16 residues. The CDR3 sequence is CASSDRGLAGGDEQFF. The DNA for the CDR3 is TGCGCCAGCAGTGACCGGGGACTAGCGGGAGGGGATGAGCAGTTCTTC.

This chain uses TRBV27 with TRBJ2-5; perhaps TRBD1 as D (6 bases). This CDR3 spans 16 amino acids. Germline V CDR1 and CDR2: MNHEY, SMNVEV (reference sequence). The V and J ends lost 1 base and 9 bases respectively, with 21 bases between them. CDR3 sequence: CASSLFGGTTNLAQYF. CDR3 in DNA: TGTGCCAGCAGTTTATTTGGTGGGACAACTAACCTTGCCCAGTACTTC.

The V call is TRBV7-2, the J call TRBJ1-5, with D perhaps TRBD1 (5 bases). CDR1 is SGHTA and CDR2 is FQGNSA in the germline V gene. This CDR3 is 13 amino acids long. V was shortened by 5 bases and J by 6 bases, with 11 bases between the two germline ends. This CDR3 reads CASSGRVVQPQHF. CDR3 nucleotides: TGTGCCAGCAGCGGCAGGGTGGTTCAGCCCCAGCATTTT.

V is TRBV7-3 and J is TRBJ1-6, with D tentatively TRBD1 (5 bases). Germline CDR1 SGHTA, CDR2 FQGTGA. V was pared by 1 base and J by 7 bases, with 11 bases between. CDR3 length equals 15 residues. The DNA of the CDR3 is TGTGCCAGCAGCTTAAGGGGTGACAGCAATTCACCCCTCCACTTT. Translated, it gives CASSLRGDSNSPLHF.

V usage is TRBV3-1 (or the pseudogene TRBV3-2) and J usage is TRBJ2-3; a weak D match, TRBD2 (6 bases). V lost 0 bases to trimming and J lost 3 bases, with 13 bases between them. Germline V gives CDR1 LGHDT, CDR2 YNNKEL (reference sequence). The CDR3 runs to 16 residues. In DNA form, the CDR3 reads TGTGCCAGCAGCCAAGAGGTTTGGGGGGTTACAGATACGCAGTATTTT. Protein sequence: CASSQEVWGVTDTQYF.

The rearrangement uses TRBV28 and TRBJ1-2; TRBD1 might be the D (5 bases). With 7 bases removed from V and 1 base from J, the gap between germline ends came to 10 bases. The CDR3 extends over 13 amino acids. CDR1 MDHEN and CDR2 SYDVKM come from the germline V gene. In nucleotides, the CDR3 is TGTGCCAGCAAGGACACCGTTAACTATGGCTACACCTTC. This encodes CASKDTVNYGYTF.

The chain couples TRBV12-3 or TRBV12-4 to TRBJ1-5; TRBD1 matches at 10 bases. The CDR3 length is 13 residues. Unmatched junction bases numbered 8, after V lost 7 bases and J lost 11 bases. The CDR3 DNA is TGTGCCAGCACCTTGGGACAGGGGTTGTCCCAGCATTTT. It codes for CASTLGQGLSQHF.

This clone appeared once. V usage is TRBV29-1 and J usage is TRBJ2-1; tentatively, D is TRBD1 (6 bases). The CDR3 is 12 residues long. Per germline, CDR1 SQVTM and CDR2 ANQGSEA. The V end lost 5 bases, the J end lost 5 bases, and 10 bases lay between the germline ends. The CDR3 region has the DNA TGCAGCGTTATACAGGGCAACAATGAGCAGTTCTTC. Its protein is CSVIQGNNEQFF.

This chain connects TRBV19 to TRBJ1-6; 7 nucleotides match TRBD1. The CDR3 length is 15 residues. Germline trimming cut 3 bases from V and 9 bases from J; bases unmatched to any gene: 8. The germline V gene encodes CDR1 LNHDA and CDR2 SQIVND (reference sequence). The CDR3 reads CASSMARGASSPLHF. CDR3 nucleotide sequence: TGTGCCAGTAGTATGGCCAGGGGGGCTAGTTCACCCCTCCACTTT.